The 27 T cell receptor beta chains below all came from one sample that was sequenced in a study of spatial heterogeneity in lung cancer. Indicated time point: sample taken at primary tumor resection. Sequencing of whole RNA from tumor, nontumor lung or frozen PBMC involved no sorting. TCRdb processed the 5' RACE reads anew with MiXCR; each CDR3 protein has one entry. Among about 92,000 distinct CDR3 sequences, about an eighth were seen once, and the ten largest hold under 50%. Specimen: PBMCs, collected at surgery. These receptors originate from a male donor with early-stage non-small cell lung cancer.

The V gene is TRBV4-3, the J gene TRBJ1-2; D not certain. This CDR3 contains 14 residues. The germline V gene encodes CDR1 LGHNA and CDR2 YSLEER. V was shortened by 0 bases and J by 5 bases, with 10 bases between the two germline ends. CDR3 bases: TGCGCCAGCAGCCAAGAGAAGTCGGGGTATGGCTACACCTTC. This translates into CASSQEKSGYGYTF.

Concerning this clonotype itself: At one end, the junction sequence differs from germline, possibly due to a read error. The CDR3, as DNA: TGTGCTAGCAGCTTAGGTGTAAATCAGCCCCAGCATTTT. Protein sequence: CASSLGVNQPQHF. The gene calls are TRBV7-7 and TRBJ1-5; D remains ambiguous. Germline-derived CDR1 and CDR2 are SSHAT and FNYEAQ (reference sequence). This CDR3 spans 13 amino acids.

This clonotype showed up just a few times. The CDR3 loop reads CASSLALTGGEDQPQHF. The CDR3 DNA is TGCGCCAGCAGCTTGGCCTTGACAGGGGGGGAGGATCAGCCCCAGCATTTT. The chain recombines TRBV5-1 with TRBJ1-5, with 9 bases matching TRBD1. CDR3 length: 17 residues. Germline CDR1 SGHRS, CDR2 YFSETQ. V lost 0 bases to trimming and J lost 5 bases; unmatched junction nucleotides: 9.

This clonotype was counted many times. V gene TRBV7-2 combines with J gene TRBJ2-2; 10 bases line up with TRBD2. The CDR3 loop spans 17 amino acids. From germline, CDR1 is SGHTA and CDR2 FQGNSA. V shed 4 bases and J 4 bases; nucleotides not matched to a gene: 9. CDR3 sequence (DNA): TGTGCCAGCAGCTCGTACAGCGGGAGGGCCACCACCGGGGAGCTGTTTTTT. Encoded protein: CASSSYSGRATTGELFF.

The gene calls are TRBV5-1 and TRBJ2-7; TRBD2 is a possible D gene (5 bases). V gave up 3 bases and J gave up 0 bases, with 16 bases separating them. The CDR3 length is 16 residues. Germline CDR1 and CDR2: SGHRS and YFSETQ. The DNA for the CDR3 is TGCGCCAGCAGCTCGACCGGAGGACGGAACTCCTACGAGCAGTACTTC. Its protein is CASSSTGGRNSYEQYF.

CDR3 protein: CASSPGLVNSPLHF. The CDR3 region has the DNA TGTGCCAGCAGCCCGGGCCTCGTTAATTCACCCCTCCACTTT. The gene calls are TRBV5-4 and TRBJ1-6; D not resolved. CDR3 size: 14 residues. Germline values: CDR1 SGHNT, CDR2 YYREEE (reference sequence). Trimming took off 4 bases at V and 6 bases at J, with 11 bases between the two ends.

The V call is TRBV18, the J call TRBJ1-5; D gene unclear. The CDR3 totals 16 residues. V lost 2 bases to trimming and J lost 0 bases, with 11 bases between them. Germline lookup yields CDR1 KGHSH and CDR2 LQKENI. CDR3 DNA: TGTGCCAGCTCACCATCAACAACAAGTAGCAATCAGCCCCAGCATTTT. It codes for CASSPSTTSSNQPQHF.

This sequence joins TRBV10-3 and TRBJ2-5; 10 positions match TRBD1. This CDR3 is built from 13 residues. Germline CDR1 reads ENHRY; CDR2 reads SYGVKD. Losses at the gene ends were 10 bases for V and 5 bases for J; bases not matched to a gene: 7. The CDR3 here is CATGTGDGETQYF. The CDR3 coding sequence is TGTGCCACAGGGACAGGGGATGGTGAGACCCAGTACTTC.

This clonotype was seen a handful of times. This chain links TRBV19 with TRBJ1-5, with a weak D call TRBD1 (6 bases). CDR3 length: 12 amino acids. V dropped 5 bases and J dropped 4 bases, with 6 bases sitting between them. Germline-derived CDR1 and CDR2 are LNHDA and SQIVND (reference sequence). DNA of the CDR3: TGTGCCAGTAGTGGACAGAATCAGCCCCAGCATTTT. Encoded protein: CASSGQNQPQHF.

This clonotype was seen repeatedly, ten times or more. CDR3 sequence (DNA): TGTGCCAGCAGCATACCCTCGGCAGGGGGGTACGAGCAGTACTTC. This encodes CASSIPSAGGYEQYF. The V call is TRBV11-1, the J call TRBJ2-7; a possible D gene is TRBD1 (7 bases). Germline CDR1 SGHAT, CDR2 FQDESV (reference sequence). The ends were cut back, 5 bases at V and 4 bases at J, with 18 bases in the middle. The CDR3 runs 15 residues.

This clonotype appeared many times. The CDR3 DNA follows: TGCAGCGTTGACCAGGGGGGCAACTACGAGCAGTACTTC. Translation: CSVDQGGNYEQYF. The chain couples TRBV29-1 to TRBJ2-7; tentative D call: TRBD1 (7 bases). The CDR3 is 13 residues long. Trimming took 3 bases from V and 3 from J, leaving 12 bases between them. The V gene's germline CDR1 is SQVTM and CDR2 ANQGSEA.

The chain uses TRBV29-1 and TRBJ2-1; 10 nucleotides line up with TRBD2. Germline V gene sequence: CDR1 SQVTM, CDR2 ANQGSEA. Losses at the gene ends were 4 bases for V and 9 bases for J; bases not matched to a gene: 3. CDR3 length: 12 amino acids. For the CDR3, the DNA is TGCAGCGTTGTCGGACTAGCGGTTGAGCAGTTCTTC. Amino acids: CSVVGLAVEQFF.

The rearrangement joins TRBV5-1 to TRBJ2-7, with 8 nucleotides matching TRBD2. CDR3 length: 15 amino acids. Germline lookup yields CDR1 SGHRS and CDR2 YFSETQ. Trimming at V came to 0 bases and at J to 7 bases, leaving 9 bases not matched to a gene. The CDR3 bases are TGCGCCAGCAGCTTGGCCGAAGCGGGAGCGATGGAGCAGTACTTC. This encodes CASSLAEAGAMEQYF. Complete variable domain (other parts from reference TRBV5-1 and TRBJ2-7): KAGVTQTPRYLIKTRGQQVTLSCSPISGHRSVSWYQQTPGQGLQFLFEYFSETQRNKGNFPGRFSGRQFSNSRSEMNVSTLELGDSALYLCASSLAEAGAMEQYFGPGTRLTVT.

V gene TRBV10-3 combines with J gene TRBJ2-7; possibly TRBD1 for D (5 bases). The CDR3 has 12 amino acids. Per the germline V gene, CDR1 is ENHRY and CDR2 is SYGVKD. Trimming took 4 bases from V and 4 from J, leaving 8 bases between them. CDR3 amino acids: CAISARAYEQYF. The CDR3 DNA is TGTGCCATCAGTGCCAGGGCTTACGAGCAGTACTTC.

This clonotype was seen many times. V is TRBV6-2 or TRBV6-3 and J is TRBJ1-2; TRBD1 agrees at 9 bases. With 2 bases clipped from V and 8 bases from J, the junction kept 6 bases outside the gene matches. Germline V gene data show CDR1 as MNHEY and CDR2 as SVGEGT. The CDR3 extends over 14 amino acids. As DNA, the CDR3 is TGTGCCAGCAGTTACGGGACAGGGACGAGAGGCTACACCTTC. Translating gives CASSYGTGTRGYTF.

V usage is TRBV7-2 and J usage is TRBJ2-1; 7 positions agree with TRBD1. V shed 1 base and J 3 bases; nucleotides not matched to a gene: 3. This CDR3 contains 15 residues. Germline CDR1 reads SGHTA; CDR2 reads FQGNSA. In DNA, the CDR3 is TGTGCCAGCAGCTTAGGACAGGGTTACTACAATGAGCAGTTCTTC. It translates to CASSLGQGYYNEQFF.

The sample holds many counts of this clonotype. The gene calls are TRBV20-1 and TRBJ1-5; D might be TRBD1 (5 bases). Germline CDR1 DFQATT, CDR2 SNEGSKA (reference sequence). The CDR3 consists of 15 residues. Trimming pared 2 bases from V and 4 bases from J, leaving 15 bases between. CDR3 nucleotide sequence: TGCAGTGCTAGAACCACGGGACGCTTAAATCAGCCCCAGCATTTT. Amino acids: CSARTTGRLNQPQHF.

About this clonotype: This clone may be a read error of a much larger clone one base away. This chain joins TRBV28 and TRBJ2-6; D is undetermined. This CDR3 spans 16 amino acids. Per germline, CDR1 MDHEN and CDR2 SYDVKM. Trimming removed 6 bases from V and 1 base from J, with 13 bases in between. The CDR3 DNA sequence: TGTGCCAGCAGGTGGTCAGTCCCATCTGGGGCCAACGTCCTGACTTTC. Its translation: CASRWSVPSGANVLTF.

The chain has TRBV4-1 and TRBJ2-3; 10 bases are shared with TRBD1. The V gene's germline CDR1 is MGHRA and CDR2 YSYEKL. This CDR3 is built from 16 residues. V shed 4 bases, J shed 2 bases, and the junction held 6 bases outside the gene matches. CDR3 sequence reads: CASSPPDRGTTDTQYF. CDR3 sequence (DNA): TGCGCCAGCAGCCCCCCGGACAGGGGGACCACAGATACGCAGTATTTT.

This clonotype has only a few counts. This chain joins TRBV5-1 and TRBJ1-2; D not certain. The CDR3 runs 12 residues. Germline CDR1 SGHRS, CDR2 YFSETQ. V was pared by 2 bases and J by 5 bases, with 7 bases between. As DNA, the CDR3 is TGCGCCAGCAGCTTAGACTTTTATGGCTACACCTTC. As protein: CASSLDFYGYTF.

This clonotype was detected a few times. V and J are TRBV7-2 and TRBJ2-3; TRBD2 matches at 9 bases. Looked up from germline, CDR1 is SGHTA and CDR2 is FQGNSA. This CDR3 has 17 residues. The V gene end was trimmed by 1 base and the J gene end by 6 bases; junction bases not matched to a gene: 11. CDR3 in DNA: TGTGCCAGCAGCTTAGTGAGGCTAGCGGGGCTTAAGGATACGCAGTATTTT. Translated: CASSLVRLAGLKDTQYF.

The V gene is TRBV6-1, the J gene TRBJ2-7, with D possibly being TRBD2 (5 bases). The CDR3 is made up of 15 amino acids. Germline-derived CDR1 and CDR2 are MNHNS and SASEGT. Trimming cost V 0 bases and J 9 bases, with 18 bases left between them. This chain's CDR3 is CASSEAFYVVLGQYF. The CDR3 DNA is TGTGCCAGCAGTGAAGCTTTTTACGTCGTACTAGGGCAGTACTTC.

The chain uses TRBV29-1 and TRBJ2-5; the D call may be TRBD1 or TRBD2 (5 bases each). CDR1 is SQVTM, CDR2 ANQGSEA, per germline. This CDR3 has 16 residues. V was cut by 4 bases and J by 2 bases, with 20 bases left in between. The DNA for the CDR3 is TGCAGCGTTGTAAGGGGACGGATGAGGCCACAAGAGACCCAGTACTTC. The encoded protein is CSVVRGRMRPQETQYF.

In its sample, this clonotype was seen many times. The V call is TRBV12-3 or TRBV12-4, the J call TRBJ2-3; D gene uncertain. The CDR3 contains 13 residues. The V end was cut by 6 bases, the J end by 1 base, with 8 bases between. In DNA form, the CDR3 reads TGTGCCAGCAGGGTTCCCGGCACAGATACGCAGTATTTT. Protein: CASRVPGTDTQYF.

The chain joins TRBV20-1 to TRBJ2-7; D is tentatively TRBD1 or TRBD2 (6 bases each). CDR1 and CDR2 (germline): DFQATT, SNEGSKA (reference sequence). The CDR3 covers 15 residues. Trimming pared 6 bases from V and 0 bases from J, leaving 18 bases between. This CDR3 reads CSASFRGQGSYEQYF. The CDR3 nucleotides are TGCAGTGCCTCATTCCGGGGGCAGGGCTCCTACGAGCAGTACTTC.

This clonotype was counted only a few times. The V call is TRBV6-2 or TRBV6-3, the J call TRBJ1-2; D may be TRBD1 (5 bases). Germline V lookup: CDR1 MNHEY, CDR2 SVGEGT. V lost 1 base to trimming and J lost 8 bases, with 11 bases between them. The CDR3 runs to 13 residues. As DNA, the CDR3 is TGTGCCAGCAGTTACTGGGGGTCTGACGGCTACACCTTC. It encodes CASSYWGSDGYTF.

The chain is built from TRBV27 and TRBJ2-3; D gene unclear. The germline gives CDR1 MNHEY, CDR2 SMNVEV (reference sequence). The V end lost 0 bases, the J end lost 8 bases, and 12 bases lay between the germline ends. This CDR3 has 14 residues. CDR3 DNA sequence: TGTGCCAGCAGTTTATCCGCCCCCTCTTCTACGCAGTATTTT. Translating gives CASSLSAPSSTQYF.